This note documents a single T cell receptor beta chain sequence. Its antigen is currently unknown. The data were obtained in a study of PD-1 blockade in mismatch repair-deficient tumors. Profiled with immunoSEQ multiplex PCR; TCRdb holds only in-frame clones, not every one. The table has some 9,100 clones, around 90% seen once. The time point was: approximately nine-day in vitro stimulation with candidate neoantigen peptide 3. The TCR sequence derives from an adult with mismatch repair-deficient cancer. The specimen comprised cells cultured in vitro, sampled from a patient treated with pembrolizumab.

The CDR3 is CASSPQGRAYGYTF. Written as DNA, the CDR3 is TGTGCCAGCAGCCCACAGGGGAGAGCCTATGGCTACACCTTC. The chain recombines TRBV28 with TRBJ1-2, with 7 bases that match TRBD1. The CDR3 is 14 residues long. Germline V gene lookup returns CDR1 MDHEN and CDR2 SYDVKM. Germline trimming cut 6 bases from V and 4 bases from J; bases unmatched to any gene: 8.